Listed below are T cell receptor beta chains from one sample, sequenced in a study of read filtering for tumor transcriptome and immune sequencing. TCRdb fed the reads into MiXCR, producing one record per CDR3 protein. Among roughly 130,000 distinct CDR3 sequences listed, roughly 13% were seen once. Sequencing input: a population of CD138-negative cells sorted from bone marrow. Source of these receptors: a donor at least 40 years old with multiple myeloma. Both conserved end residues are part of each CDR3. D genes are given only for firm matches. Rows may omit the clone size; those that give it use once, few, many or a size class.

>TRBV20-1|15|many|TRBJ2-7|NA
CSARTVSGVGSEQYF
TGCAGTGCTAGAACGGTATCGGGGGTGGGGTCCGAGCAGTACTTC
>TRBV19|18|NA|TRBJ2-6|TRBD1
CASSIDQGVTSGANVLTF
TGTGCCAGTAGTATAGACCAGGGGGTTACCTCTGGGGCCAACGTCCTGACTTTC
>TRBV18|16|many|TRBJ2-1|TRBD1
CASSPPGTASYNEQFF
TGTGCCAGCTCACCACCGGGGACAGCGTCCTACAATGAGCAGTTCTTC
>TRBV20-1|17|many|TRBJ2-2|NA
CSARGQRPQGNTGELFF
TGCAGTGCTAGAGGACAGCGACCCCAGGGGAACACCGGGGAGCTGTTTTTT
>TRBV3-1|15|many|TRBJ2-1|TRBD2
CASSSENLAGYEQFF
TGTGCCAGCAGCTCCGAAAATCTAGCGGGCTATGAGCAGTTCTTC
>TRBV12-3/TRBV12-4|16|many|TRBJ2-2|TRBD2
CASSPLGGVDTGELFF
TGTGCCAGCAGTCCCTTGGGGGGGGTTGACACCGGGGAGCTGTTTTTT
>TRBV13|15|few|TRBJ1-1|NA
CASSLGLGLNTEAFF
TGTGCCAGCAGCTTAGGTCTGGGTTTGAACACTGAAGCTTTCTTT
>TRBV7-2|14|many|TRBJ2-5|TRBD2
CASSFSGGAKTQYF
TGTGCCAGCAGCTTTAGCGGGGGGGCGAAGACCCAGTACTTC
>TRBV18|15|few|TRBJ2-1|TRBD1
CASSPQGTGPNEQFF
TGTGCCAGCTCACCACAGGGGACAGGGCCCAATGAGCAGTTCTTC
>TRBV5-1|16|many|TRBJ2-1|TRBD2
CASSRTSGRGGNEQFF
TGCGCCAGCAGTCGGACTAGCGGGAGAGGTGGCAATGAGCAGTTCTTC
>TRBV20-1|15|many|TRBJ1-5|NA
CSASEGYLSNQPQHF
TGCAGTGCTAGCGAGGGCTACCTCAGCAATCAGCCCCAGCATTTT
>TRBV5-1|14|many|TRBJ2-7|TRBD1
CASSLRTGSYEQYF
TGCGCCAGCAGCTTGCGGACAGGGTCCTACGAGCAGTACTTC
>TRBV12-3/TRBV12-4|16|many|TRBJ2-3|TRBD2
CASSSRLAGDGDTQYF
TGTGCCAGCAGTTCCAGACTAGCGGGGGATGGAGATACGCAGTATTTT
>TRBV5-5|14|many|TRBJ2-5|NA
CASSLGSAGETQYF
TGTGCCAGCAGCTTGGGCAGCGCGGGAGAGACCCAGTACTTC
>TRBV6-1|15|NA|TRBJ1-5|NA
CASSVGSYSNQPQHF
TGTGCCAGCAGTGTCGGCAGTTATAGCAATCAGCCCCAGCATTTT
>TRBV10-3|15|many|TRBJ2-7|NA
CAISGSKRSSYEQYF
TGTGCCATCAGTGGCAGTAAGCGGAGCTCCTACGAGCAGTACTTC
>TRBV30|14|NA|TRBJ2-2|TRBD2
CAYREGRDTGELFF
TGTGCCTACCGGGAGGGCCGGGACACCGGGGAGCTGTTTTTT
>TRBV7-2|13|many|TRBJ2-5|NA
CASSPRVQETQYF
TGTGCCAGCAGCCCCAGGGTCCAAGAGACCCAGTACTTC
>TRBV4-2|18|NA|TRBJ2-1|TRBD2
CASSQDEEREGYRVEQFF
TGCGCCAGCAGCCAAGATGAGGAGCGGGAGGGCTACCGAGTGGAGCAGTTCTTC
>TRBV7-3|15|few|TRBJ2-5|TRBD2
CASSASGSEQETQYF
TGTGCCAGCAGCGCCAGCGGGAGCGAACAAGAGACCCAGTACTTC
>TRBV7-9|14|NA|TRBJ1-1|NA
CASSIGTAQTEAFF
TGTGCCAGCAGCATAGGGACCGCGCAGACTGAAGCTTTCTTT
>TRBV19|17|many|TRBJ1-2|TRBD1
CASSIDPRGQGAGGYTF
TGTGCCAGTAGTATAGACCCCCGGGGACAGGGGGCAGGAGGCTACACCTTC
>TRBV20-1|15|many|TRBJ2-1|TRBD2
CSAARGGGARNEQFF
TGCAGTGCGGCGAGGGGCGGGGGGGCGAGGAATGAGCAGTTCTTC
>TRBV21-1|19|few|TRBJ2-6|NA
CATRLDSTGSDSGANVLTF
TGTGCCACCAGACTAGACTCAACAGGGTCGGACTCTGGGGCCAACGTCCTGACTTTC
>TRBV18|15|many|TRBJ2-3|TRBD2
CASSPSAGGEDTQYF
TGTGCCAGCTCACCATCGGCGGGAGGTGAAGATACGCAGTATTTT
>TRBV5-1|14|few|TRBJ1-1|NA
CASSLDREDTEAFF
TGCGCCAGCAGCTTGGACAGGGAGGACACTGAAGCTTTCTTT
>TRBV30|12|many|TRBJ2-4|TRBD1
CAWGTGDIIQYF
TGTGCCTGGGGGACAGGGGATATCATTCAGTACTTC
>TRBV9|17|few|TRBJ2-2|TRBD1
CASSLQPGRGQGGELFF
TGTGCCAGCAGCCTCCAACCTGGTAGGGGGCAGGGCGGGGAGCTGTTTTTT
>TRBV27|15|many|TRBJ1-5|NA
CAIIQVTRGNQPQHF
TGTGCCATCATTCAGGTAACCAGGGGCAATCAGCCCCAGCATTTT
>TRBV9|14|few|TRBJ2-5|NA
CASSVGTTRETQYF
TGTGCCAGCAGCGTAGGGACCACCCGGGAGACCCAGTACTTC
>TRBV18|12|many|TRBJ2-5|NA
CASSPAGETQYF
TGTGCCAGCTCACCGGCTGGGGAGACCCAGTACTTC